Presented here are 25 T cell receptor beta chains from one specimen sequenced in a study of naive and memory T cell subsets. An equimolar mix of two oligonucleotides served as the beta constant-region primer for TRBC1 and TRBC2. Four rounds of PCR amplified the ligated cDNA using nested alpha and beta constant-region primers plus SP2. From the UMI-ligation and nested PCR reads, TCRdb called clonotypes with MiXCR, one entry per CDR3 protein. There are tens of thousands of distinct CDR3 sequences in the sample; about 10% occur only once, and 1.2% lies in the top ten. Material for sequencing was naive CD8+ T cells from blood. Every receptor here comes from a human donor in good health.

Many counts were recorded for this clonotype. The chain recombines TRBV21-1 with TRBJ2-7. TRBV21-1 is classified as a pseudogene. This CDR3 region has 17 residues. The CDR3 region is CASSTFWMSGLRSVEYF. CDR3 DNA sequence: TGTGCCAGCAGCACCTTTTGGATGTCGGGTCTCCGTAGTGTGGAGTACTTC.

This clonotype showed up many times. The V gene is TRBV29-1, the J gene TRBJ1-2; D is possibly TRBD1 (5 bases). This CDR3 spans 12 amino acids. Germline V lookup: CDR1 SQVTM, CDR2 ANQGSEA. V lost 5 bases to trimming and J lost 7 bases, with 14 bases between them. Here the CDR3 DNA reads TGCAGCGTTCCGGGGCCTGGTCTTGGCTACACCTTC. This translates into CSVPGPGLGYTF.

This clonotype has more than one count but fewer than ten. V gene TRBV11-2 combines with J gene TRBJ2-3; 8 nucleotides align to TRBD2. V shed 0 bases and J 1 base; nucleotides not matched to a gene: 12. The CDR3 sequence is 19 residues long. Germline V lookup: CDR1 SGHAT, CDR2 FQNNGV. The CDR3 coding sequence is TGTGCCAGCAGCTTAGAGGTGGGGCTAGCGGGTCTCGGCACAGATACGCAGTATTTT. Its protein product is CASSLEVGLAGLGTDTQYF.

This clonotype has at least ten counts. The chain carries TRBV28 and TRBJ1-5; D might be TRBD1 (5 bases). The CDR3 runs 15 residues. The germline V gene has CDR1 MDHEN and CDR2 SYDVKM. With 2 bases removed from V and 2 bases from J, the gap between germline ends came to 10 bases. CDR3 residues: CASSLEQVGNQPQHF. In DNA, the CDR3 is TGTGCCAGCAGTTTAGAACAGGTTGGCAATCAGCCCCAGCATTTT.

This clonotype was picked up many times. The V gene is TRBV7-9, the J gene TRBJ2-2; D is ambiguous. Deletions cut 2 bases from V and 6 bases from J, with 13 bases between. CDR3 size: 15 residues. Germline CDR1 is SEHNR and CDR2 is FQNEAQ (reference sequence). The CDR3 loop is CASSLTTTGPGELFF. The CDR3 DNA follows: TGTGCCAGCAGCTTAACAACGACGGGTCCCGGGGAGCTGTTTTTT.

In its sample, this clonotype was seen many times. The chain recombines TRBV19 with TRBJ2-2, with D perhaps TRBD1 (5 bases). CDR1 and CDR2 from the germline V gene are LNHDA and SQIVND (reference sequence). Trimming stripped 7 bases from V and 7 bases from J, with 13 bases between. This CDR3 spans 13 amino acids. The CDR3 coding sequence is TGTGCCAGTACCAGGGTCTCCGGCGGGGAGCTGTTTTTT. Its protein product is CASTRVSGGELFF.

This clonotype was detected only a few times. This chain joins TRBV2 and TRBJ2-6; D call uncertain. V was trimmed by 8 bases and J by 2 bases, leaving 4 bases between them. Germline V CDR1 and CDR2: SNHLY, FYNNEI. The CDR3 consists of 12 residues. The CDR3 loop is CASLPGANVLTF. CDR3 nucleotides: TGTGCCAGCCTCCCTGGGGCCAACGTCCTGACTTTC.

This clonotype was detected ten times or more. The V and J genes are TRBV12-3 or TRBV12-4 and TRBJ2-7; D not certain. The germline V and J ends were trimmed by 5 bases and 6 bases, with 17 bases remaining between them. CDR3 length equals 14 residues. CDR3 sequence: CASSPATPVGEQYF. The CDR3 nucleotides read TGTGCCAGCAGTCCCGCGACTCCTGTGGGCGAGCAGTACTTC.

The chain carries TRBV6-2 or TRBV6-3 and TRBJ2-1, with D tentatively TRBD2 (6 bases). CDR1 is MNHEY, CDR2 SVGEGT, per germline. Trimming removed 6 bases at V and 0 bases at J, with 21 bases between. The CDR3 length is 18 residues. The CDR3 is CASSLTRSSGSSYNEQFF. The CDR3 region has the DNA TGTGCCAGCAGCCTGACCAGAAGTAGCGGTAGCTCCTACAATGAGCAGTTCTTC.

The table lists this clonotype with a few counts. The chain recombines TRBV3-1 with TRBJ2-2; the match to TRBD2 covers 11 bases. The germline V gene encodes CDR1 LGHDT and CDR2 YNNKEL (reference sequence). Unmatched junction bases numbered 10, after V lost 0 bases and J lost 4 bases. CDR3 length: 19 residues. The CDR3 loop reads CASSQEVLAGVRGTGELFF. The CDR3 region has the DNA TGTGCCAGCAGCCAAGAAGTACTAGCGGGAGTACGGGGCACCGGGGAGCTGTTTTTT. The variable domain in full, completed from reference TRBV3-1 and TRBJ2-2, reads DTAVSQTPKYLVTQMGNDKSIKCEQNLGHDTMYWYKQDSKKFLKIMFSYNNKELIINETVPNRFSPKSPDKAHLNLHINSLELGDSAVYFCASSQEVLAGVRGTGELFFGEGSRLTVL.

This clonotype was recorded a few times. V usage is TRBV20-1 and J usage is TRBJ1-6; D remains ambiguous. V lost 0 bases and J 0 bases, leaving 9 bases between the germline ends. The germline CDR1 and CDR2 sequences are DFQATT and SNEGSKA (reference sequence). This CDR3 is built from 16 residues. DNA for the CDR3: TGCAGTGCTAGAGACGCCGCGAGCTCCTATAATTCACCCCTCCACTTT. This translates into CSARDAASSYNSPLHF.

In this sample, this clonotype turned up a few times. V gene TRBV7-8 combines with J gene TRBJ2-3, with 8 nucleotides matching TRBD2. V lost 5 bases, J lost 6 bases, and 13 bases stayed unmatched. This CDR3 has 16 residues. CDR1 and CDR2 from the germline V gene are SGHVS and FQNEAQ. The CDR3 DNA is TGTGCCAGCAGCCTAACCGGGACTAGAAGCATGGATACGCAGTATTTT. Translated, it gives CASSLTGTRSMDTQYF. The complete variable domain, with remaining parts taken from reference TRBV7-8 and TRBJ2-3, reads GAGVSQSPRYKVAKRGQDVALRCDPISGHVSLFWYQQALGQGPEFLTYFQNEAQLDKSGLPSDRFFAERPEGSVSTLKIQRTQQEDSAVYLCASSLTGTRSMDTQYFGPGTRLTVL.

The chain uses TRBV4-1 and TRBJ2-5; the match to TRBD2 covers 9 bases. CDR1 MGHRA and CDR2 YSYEKL come from the germline V gene. The CDR3 runs to 17 residues. V shed 1 base and J 2 bases; nucleotides not matched to a gene: 8. The CDR3 loop is CASSQVLSGSRQETQYF. CDR3 DNA: TGCGCCAGCAGCCAAGTCCTTAGCGGGAGTCGGCAAGAGACCCAGTACTTC.

This clonotype has at least ten counts. The V gene is TRBV15, the J gene TRBJ2-7; D unresolved. Germline V gives CDR1 LNHNV, CDR2 YYDKDF (reference sequence). The V gene lost 1 base and the J gene lost 2 bases, with 9 bases spanning the gap. This CDR3 is 14 amino acids long. CDR3 protein: CATSRGTLTYEQYF. The CDR3 DNA follows: TGTGCCACCAGCAGAGGGACGCTCACCTACGAGCAGTACTTC.

The table lists this clonotype with a few counts. The genes are TRBV7-6 and TRBJ2-1; 13 bases fit TRBD2. V shed 6 bases, J shed 10 bases, and the junction held 18 bases outside the gene matches. CDR1 is SGHVS and CDR2 is FNYEAQ in the germline V gene. The CDR3 runs to 18 residues. CDR3 coding DNA: TGTGCCAGCAGTTTCACCCCGCTTACTAGCGGGAGGGGCCGCGAGCAGTTCTTC. It translates to CASSFTPLTSGRGREQFF. Using reference TRBV7-6 and TRBJ2-1 for the parts outside the CDR3, the full variable domain is GAGVSQSPRYKVTKRGQDVALRCDPISGHVSLYWYRQALGQGPEFLTYFNYEAQQDKSGLPNDRFSAERPEGSISTLTIQRTEQRDSAMYRCASSFTPLTSGRGREQFFGPGTRLTVL.

This clonotype was counted at least ten times. The chain is built from TRBV29-1 and TRBJ1-2; no reliable D call. Per the germline V gene, CDR1 is SQVTM and CDR2 is ANQGSEA. V lost 3 bases and J lost 3, with 11 bases in between. The CDR3 has 13 residues. CDR3 sequence (DNA): TGCAGCGTTGAGGCGCAGGAGTACTATGGCTACACCTTC. Its protein is CSVEAQEYYGYTF.

The table lists this clonotype with many counts. The chain employs TRBV28 and TRBJ2-3; D unresolved. CDR1 is MDHEN, CDR2 SYDVKM, per germline. The CDR3 is made up of 11 amino acids. Trimming shortened V by 5 bases and J by 2 bases, and 2 bases separated the two germline ends. DNA of the CDR3: TGTGCCAGCAGTGACACAGATACGCAGTATTTT. Protein: CASSDTDTQYF.

This clonotype was detected ten times or more. The rearrangement uses TRBV27 and TRBJ2-7; weak D call: TRBD1 (6 bases). The germline CDR1 and CDR2 sequences are MNHEY and SMNVEV (reference sequence). The CDR3 consists of 13 residues. The V end lost 2 bases, the J end lost 4 bases, and 9 bases lay between the germline ends. The DNA of the CDR3 is TGTGCCAGCAGTTTACACAGGGAGTACGAGCAGTACTTC. This sequence encodes CASSLHREYEQYF.

The V and J genes are TRBV14 and TRBJ1-2; tentative D call: TRBD1 (5 bases). Looked up from germline, CDR1 is SGHDN and CDR2 is FVKESK. The V end was cut by 6 bases, the J end by 7 bases, with 15 bases between. This CDR3 is built from 13 residues. CDR3 DNA: TGTGCCAGCAGTCTTGGACAAAGTGCTGGCTACACCTTC. As protein: CASSLGQSAGYTF.

This clonotype was seen more than once but under ten times. This chain joins TRBV4-3 and TRBJ2-3; TRBD2 agrees at 9 bases. Germline V gene data show CDR1 as LGHNA and CDR2 as YSLEER. J gave up 0 bases and V 3 bases, and 25 bases lay outside the gene matches. The CDR3 loop spans 23 amino acids. This CDR3 reads CASSQSIAGEVEEGGPSTDTQYF. Here the CDR3 DNA reads TGCGCCAGCAGCCAGAGTATAGCGGGAGAGGTGGAGGAAGGGGGGCCTAGCACAGATACGCAGTATTTT.

This clonotype was detected only a few times. The V call is TRBV2, the J call TRBJ2-5; maybe TRBD1 (6 bases). In germline, CDR1 is SNHLY, CDR2 FYNNEI. The CDR3 is 13 residues long. Trimming pared 3 bases from V and 4 bases from J, leaving 9 bases between. The CDR3 is CASSELGGETQYF. CDR3 DNA sequence: TGTGCCAGCAGTGAGTTAGGGGGAGAGACCCAGTACTTC.

The chain links TRBV27 to TRBJ2-3; D is undetermined. V was clipped by 0 bases and J by 2 bases, with 15 bases between them. The CDR3 loop spans 17 amino acids. The germline V gene has CDR1 MNHEY and CDR2 SMNVEV (reference sequence). Here the CDR3 reads CASSLSVWTTLTDTQYF. In nucleotides, the CDR3 is TGTGCCAGCAGTTTATCCGTGTGGACGACCCTCACAGATACGCAGTATTTT.

The genes are TRBV6-5 and TRBJ2-7; D is possibly TRBD2 (6 bases). CDR3 length: 16 amino acids. Germline V gene lookup returns CDR1 MNHEY and CDR2 SVGAGI. V was clipped by 4 bases and J by 2 bases, with 18 bases between them. CDR3: CASSSPMARGTYEQYF. The CDR3 DNA sequence: TGTGCCAGCAGTTCCCCAATGGCGCGGGGAACCTACGAGCAGTACTTC.

The J gene is TRBJ2-1, the V gene TRBV11-1, with TRBD2 identical over 11 bases. The CDR3 sequence is 16 residues long. J gave up 9 bases and V 2 bases, and 9 bases lay outside the gene matches. Looked up from germline, CDR1 is SGHAT and CDR2 is FQDESV (reference sequence). The CDR3 protein is CASSLYQTSGIGEQFF. CDR3 DNA: TGTGCCAGCAGCTTATATCAGACTAGCGGGATTGGTGAGCAGTTCTTC.

The V call is TRBV6-2 or TRBV6-3, the J call TRBJ2-7; no clear D. Between the trimmed V and J ends, which lost 7 bases and 0 bases, there was a span of 7 bases. Germline V gene data show CDR1 as MNHEY and CDR2 as SVGEGT. This CDR3 contains 12 residues. In DNA, the CDR3 is TGTGCCAGCACAACTGACTCCTACGAGCAGTACTTC. Translated, it gives CASTTDSYEQYF.